Sequencing of this T cell receptor (beta chain) was carried out in a study of blood T cell repertoires in COVID-19. Study in general: Nucleic acid was either cDNA or gDNA, and it came from T cells, B-cell-depleted T cells, or PBMCs.

Per the authors' pipeline: Scientists estimated how many nucleated cells there were by amplifying reference gene primers. Sequenced by immunoSEQ multiplex PCR; TCRdb stores in-frame clones only, minus some. The V and J calls and clone size are taken from that table; D and trimming were inferred from the DNA. Of tens of thousands of clones in the sample, 80% to 90% are singletons; the top ten hold about 1.5%. J lost 6 bases, V lost 8 bases, and 7 bases had no gene match. Germline loops: CDR1 LNHDA, CDR2 SQIVND (reference sequence). This CDR3 contains 13 residues. Sequencing used peripheral blood. V and J are TRBV19 and TRBJ1-5; 7 positions agree with TRBD1. The clonotype comes from a man in his 60s with acute or convalescent COVID-19. CDR3 sequence: CASADRYIQPQHF. CDR3 nucleotide sequence: TGTGCCAGTGCGGACAGGTACATTCAGCCCCAGCATTTT.